Following are 27 T cell receptor beta chains from one sample sequenced in a study of shared clonotypes between healthy human individuals. Data came from immunoSEQ multiplex PCR; TCRdb stores just in-frame clones and leaves some out. Among about 610,000 clones, 97% were seen once, and the ten largest hold about 0.057%. Sequenced sample: naive CD4+ T cells sorted from blood. Subset reported: CD45RA+ positively selected. The receptors were sampled from a woman aged 30 to 39 in good health.

This rearrangement joins TRBV5-4 to TRBJ2-7; 8 nucleotides align to TRBD2. The V gene end was trimmed by 1 base and the J gene end by 0 bases; junction bases not matched to a gene: 3. The CDR3 has 15 residues. The germline CDR1 and CDR2 sequences are SGHNT and YYREEE (reference sequence). The CDR3 DNA sequence: TGTGCCAGCAGCTTGTATAGCGGGGCCTCCTACGAGCAGTACTTC. This sequence encodes CASSLYSGASYEQYF.

The V and J genes are TRBV9 and TRBJ2-7; TRBD2 agrees at 8 bases. With 0 bases clipped from V and 3 bases from J, the junction kept 5 bases outside the gene matches. Germline V gene sequence: CDR1 SGDLS, CDR2 YYNGEE. The CDR3 covers 15 residues. CDR3 sequence: CASSVGGRGDYEQYF. DNA of the CDR3: TGTGCCAGCAGCGTAGGAGGGCGGGGGGACTACGAGCAGTACTTC.

The V gene is TRBV9, the J gene TRBJ2-5; 7 bases map to TRBD1. In germline, CDR1 is SGDLS, CDR2 YYNGEE. The V and J ends lost 2 bases and 4 bases, in that order; junction bases with no gene match: 8. There are 15 residues in the CDR3. This CDR3 is CASSVRGGAGETQYF. In nucleotides, the CDR3 is TGTGCCAGCAGCGTGAGAGGGGGCGCCGGAGAGACCCAGTACTTC.

The chain joins TRBV21-1 to TRBJ2-7; the table assigns TRBD1, which was not confirmed against the DNA. TRBV21-1 is an annotated pseudogene. The CDR3 has 14 amino acids. CDR3 DNA: TGTGCCAGCAGCAAGTGGACAGGGAAGTACGAGCAGTACTTC. Amino acid sequence: CASSKWTGKYEQYF.

The chain couples TRBV19 to TRBJ2-1, with 9 bases identical to TRBD1. The CDR3 loop spans 15 amino acids. The trim removed 3 bases at V and 7 bases at J, leaving 7 bases unmatched. Germline-derived CDR1 and CDR2 are LNHDA and SQIVND (reference sequence). CDR3: CASSIFRTGVNEQFF. CDR3 bases: TGTGCCAGTAGTATCTTCAGGACAGGGGTGAATGAGCAGTTCTTC.

V and J are TRBV7-9 and TRBJ2-3; D is perhaps TRBD2 (6 bases). CDR3 size: 14 residues. Trimming cost V 5 bases and J 3 bases, with 12 bases left between them. Germline-derived CDR1 and CDR2 are SEHNR and FQNEAQ (reference sequence). The CDR3 sequence: CASSLEGRTDTQYF. For the CDR3, the DNA is TGTGCCAGCAGCCTCGAGGGGAGGACAGATACGCAGTATTTT. Full variable domain (rest looked up from reference TRBV7-9 and TRBJ2-3): DTGVSQNPRHKITKRGQNVTFRCDPISEHNRLYWYRQTLGQGPEFLTYFQNEAQLEKSRLLSDRFSAERPKGSFSTLEIQRTEQGDSAMYLCASSLEGRTDTQYFGPGTRLTVL.

The gene calls are TRBV2 and TRBJ1-1, with TRBD1 matching 8 bases. The CDR3 contains 14 residues. Germline V lookup: CDR1 SNHLY, CDR2 FYNNEI. Trimming removed 10 bases from V and 5 bases from J; junction bases left unmatched: 12. The CDR3 protein is CATQRQGLGTEAFF. For the CDR3, the DNA is TGTGCCACCCAAAGACAGGGGTTGGGAACTGAAGCTTTCTTT.

This sequence joins TRBV5-1 and TRBJ2-7; D gene ambiguous. Looked up from germline, CDR1 is SGHRS and CDR2 is YFSETQ. The CDR3 loop spans 12 amino acids. Between the trimmed V and J ends, which lost 3 bases and 2 bases, there was a span of 6 bases. CDR3 protein: CASSSNTYEQYF. The CDR3, as DNA: TGCGCCAGCAGCTCCAATACCTACGAGCAGTACTTC.

The V call is TRBV19, the J call TRBJ2-7; D remains ambiguous. Germline lookup yields CDR1 LNHDA and CDR2 SQIVND (reference sequence). V was cut by 3 bases and J by 0 bases, with 21 bases left in between. The CDR3 extends over 18 amino acids. In nucleotides, the CDR3 is TGTGCCAGTAGTATCCGTAAAATAACGACACTTCGCTCCTACGAGCAGTACTTC. Its protein product is CASSIRKITTLRSYEQYF. Complete variable domain (other parts from reference TRBV19 and TRBJ2-7): DGGITQSPKYLFRKEGQNVTLSCEQNLNHDAMYWYRQDPGQGLRLIYYSQIVNDFQKGDIAEGYSVSREKKESFPLTVTSAQKNPTAFYLCASSIRKITTLRSYEQYFGPGTRLTVT.

This chain uses TRBV30 with TRBJ1-2; maybe TRBD1 (6 bases). The CDR3 totals 12 residues. Per germline, CDR1 GTSNPN and CDR2 SVGIG (reference sequence). The ends were cut back, 0 bases at V and 8 bases at J, with 10 bases in the middle. The CDR3 spells CAWSVGGPGYTF. The CDR3, as DNA: TGTGCCTGGAGTGTAGGGGGACCCGGCTACACCTTC. Based on the CDR3 plus reference TRBV30 and TRBJ1-2, the full variable domain is SQTIHQWPATLVQPVGSPLSLECTVEGTSNPNLYWYRQAAGRGLQLLFYSVGIGQISSEVPQNLSASRPQDRQFILSSKKLLLSDSGFYLCAWSVGGPGYTFGSGTRLTVV.

The J gene is TRBJ1-2, the V gene TRBV7-9, with D possibly matching TRBD1 (5 bases). V lost 9 bases, J lost 10 bases, and 21 bases lay in between. The CDR3 contains 13 residues. Germline values: CDR1 SEHNR, CDR2 FQNEAQ (reference sequence). CDR3 amino acids: CARLWDRMLTYTF. DNA of the CDR3: TGTGCCAGACTTTGGGACCGTATGTTAACCTACACCTTC.

This chain connects TRBV6-5 to TRBJ1-5; TRBD1 matches 7 bases. Germline CDR1 MNHEY, CDR2 SVGAGI. Trimming took 7 bases from V and 8 from J; bases not matched to a gene: 14. This CDR3 region has 15 residues. This chain's CDR3 is CASTTLHRGRKPQHF. The CDR3 DNA reads as TGTGCCAGCACTACTCTTCACAGGGGAAGGAAGCCCCAGCATTTT.

The chain combines TRBV6-4 with TRBJ2-1, with TRBD1 matching over 12 bases. The ends lost 2 bases at V and 9 bases at J; junction bases unmatched: 5. This CDR3 region has 15 residues. CDR1 and CDR2 (germline): MRHNA, SNTAGT. CDR3 region: CASSDPGQGAFEQFF. Written as DNA, the CDR3 is TGTGCCAGCAGTGACCCGGGACAGGGGGCTTTTGAGCAGTTCTTC.

J is TRBJ2-7 and V is TRBV28, with TRBD1 matching 9 bases. Losses at the gene ends were 2 bases for V and 5 bases for J; bases not matched to a gene: 4. This CDR3 spans 14 amino acids. CDR1 MDHEN and CDR2 SYDVKM come from the germline V gene. The DNA for the CDR3 is TGTGCCAGCAGTTTAGGGACAGGGTACGACGAGCAGTACTTC. Encoded protein: CASSLGTGYDEQYF.

V and J are TRBV23-1 and TRBJ2-7, with no clear D. TRBV23-1 is designated an ORF whose function remains uncertain. The CDR3 sequence is 12 residues long. Trimming stripped 3 bases from V and 2 bases from J, with 5 bases between. The CDR3 sequence: CASSHGTYEQYF. In DNA form, the CDR3 reads TGCGCCAGCAGTCATGGGACCTACGAGCAGTACTTC.

The chain uses TRBV10-3 and TRBJ2-5, with 10 bases identical to TRBD2. Germline values: CDR1 ENHRY, CDR2 SYGVKD. The CDR3 has 15 amino acids. Trimming at V came to 8 bases and at J to 5 bases, leaving 11 bases not matched to a gene. The chain's CDR3 is CAIGRTSGAGETQYF. For the CDR3, the DNA is TGTGCCATCGGAAGGACTAGCGGAGCGGGGGAGACCCAGTACTTC.

The V and J genes are TRBV27 and TRBJ1-1, with D uncertain. CDR1 and CDR2 (germline): MNHEY, SMNVEV (reference sequence). This CDR3 spans 14 amino acids. Between the trimmed V and J ends, which lost 3 bases and 4 bases, there was a span of 12 bases. The chain's CDR3 is CASSFLAGGTEAFF. For the CDR3, the DNA is TGTGCCAGCAGTTTTCTAGCTGGAGGCACTGAAGCTTTCTTT.

The chain combines TRBV5-4 with TRBJ2-1; 8 bases map to TRBD2. Looked up from germline, CDR1 is SGHNT and CDR2 is YYREEE (reference sequence). This CDR3 is 15 amino acids long. V was clipped by 5 bases and J by 1 base; unmatched bases: 5. The CDR3 region has the DNA TGTGCCAGCAGGACCGGGACTAGTTCCTACAATGAGCAGTTCTTC. This encodes CASRTGTSSYNEQFF.

This chain links TRBV9 with TRBJ2-6; D is ambiguous. V gave up 7 bases and J gave up 0 bases, with 5 bases separating them. Germline V CDR1 and CDR2: SGDLS, YYNGEE. The CDR3 consists of 13 residues. The CDR3 coding sequence is TGTGCCAGCTCCCGCTCTGGGGCCAACGTCCTGACTTTC. This encodes CASSRSGANVLTF.

CDR3 protein: CASSFSDHYEQYF. The CDR3 bases are TGCGCCAGCAGCTTTTCGGACCACTACGAGCAGTACTTC. The V call is TRBV5-1, the J call TRBJ2-7; no reliable D call. The V end was cut by 2 bases, the J end by 3 bases, with 9 bases between. The CDR3 covers 13 residues. Germline V gives CDR1 SGHRS, CDR2 YFSETQ.

This clone appeared once. V is TRBV5-4 and J is TRBJ2-5, with D unclear. Germline V lookup: CDR1 SGHNT, CDR2 YYREEE (reference sequence). Trimming pared 2 bases from V and 5 bases from J, leaving 10 bases between. This CDR3 has 13 amino acids. CDR3 protein: CASSFLPRETQYF. As DNA, the CDR3 is TGTGCCAGCAGCTTTCTCCCGCGGGAGACCCAGTACTTC.

The chain is built from TRBV5-1 and TRBJ2-2, with TRBD2 identical over 10 bases. V was pared by 4 bases and J by 4 bases, with 4 bases of the junction left unmatched. Germline CDR1 and CDR2: SGHRS and YFSETQ. The CDR3 has 15 residues. The CDR3 loop is CASSITSGVTGELFF. CDR3 DNA sequence: TGCGCCAGCAGCATCACTAGCGGGGTCACCGGGGAGCTGTTTTTT.

V gene TRBV7-8 combines with J gene TRBJ1-1; D not certain. The ends were cut back, 4 bases at V and 0 bases at J, with 12 bases in the middle. CDR3 length equals 15 residues. The germline gives CDR1 SGHVS, CDR2 FQNEAQ. The CDR3 DNA is TGTGCCAGCAGCTCGTTCGGGTCGCTGAACACTGAAGCTTTCTTT. Translated: CASSSFGSLNTEAFF.

This clone was detected once. The rearrangement links TRBV2 to TRBJ1-3; D is perhaps TRBD1 (5 bases). Germline loops: CDR1 SNHLY, CDR2 FYNNEI. V lost 4 bases to trimming and J lost 0 bases, with 16 bases between them. The CDR3 spans 17 residues. The CDR3 protein is CASSGLPGPHSGNTIYF. The CDR3 DNA reads TGTGCCAGCAGTGGCCTACCGGGGCCCCACTCTGGAAACACCATATATTTT.

The rearrangement joins TRBV5-4 to TRBJ2-3, with TRBD2 identical over 13 bases. This CDR3 comprises 17 residues. The germline CDR1 and CDR2 sequences are SGHNT and YYREEE (reference sequence). Trimming cost V 3 bases and J 0 bases; bases outside gene matches: 4. The CDR3 region is CASSYPGLAGSTDTQYF. CDR3 nucleotide sequence: TGTGCCAGCAGCTATCCGGGACTAGCGGGAAGCACAGATACGCAGTATTTT.

The chain links TRBV5-1 to TRBJ2-7, with TRBD2 identical over 14 bases. The CDR3 has 18 residues. After removal of 7 bases from V and 0 bases from J, the junction contained 12 bases not matched to a gene. Germline CDR1 reads SGHRS; CDR2 reads YFSETQ. This chain's CDR3 is CASSPSGLAGGPSYEQYF. CDR3 nucleotides: TGCGCCAGCTCCCCTTCCGGACTAGCGGGAGGCCCCTCCTACGAGCAGTACTTC.

V gene TRBV19 combines with J gene TRBJ2-7; 8 positions agree with TRBD1. The length of the CDR3 is 15 residues. Losses at the gene ends were 5 bases for V and 2 bases for J; bases not matched to a gene: 8. Per the germline V gene, CDR1 is LNHDA and CDR2 is SQIVND (reference sequence). The CDR3 spells CASSSRTGLPYEQYF. The CDR3 DNA reads as TGTGCCAGTAGTTCTCGGACAGGGCTCCCCTACGAGCAGTACTTC.